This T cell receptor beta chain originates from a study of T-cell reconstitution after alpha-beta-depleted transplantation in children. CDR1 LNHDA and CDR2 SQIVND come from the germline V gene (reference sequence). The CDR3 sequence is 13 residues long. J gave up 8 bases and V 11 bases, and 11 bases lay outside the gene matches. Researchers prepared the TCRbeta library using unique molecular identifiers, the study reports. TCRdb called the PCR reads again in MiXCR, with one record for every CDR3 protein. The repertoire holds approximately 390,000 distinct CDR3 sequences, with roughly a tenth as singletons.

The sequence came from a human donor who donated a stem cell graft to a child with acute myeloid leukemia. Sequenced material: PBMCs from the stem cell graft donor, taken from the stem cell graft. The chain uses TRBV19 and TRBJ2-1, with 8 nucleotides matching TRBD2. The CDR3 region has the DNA TGTGCCTGTAAAGCGGGAGACTCGGATGAGCAGTTCTTC. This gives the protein CACKAGDSDEQFF.